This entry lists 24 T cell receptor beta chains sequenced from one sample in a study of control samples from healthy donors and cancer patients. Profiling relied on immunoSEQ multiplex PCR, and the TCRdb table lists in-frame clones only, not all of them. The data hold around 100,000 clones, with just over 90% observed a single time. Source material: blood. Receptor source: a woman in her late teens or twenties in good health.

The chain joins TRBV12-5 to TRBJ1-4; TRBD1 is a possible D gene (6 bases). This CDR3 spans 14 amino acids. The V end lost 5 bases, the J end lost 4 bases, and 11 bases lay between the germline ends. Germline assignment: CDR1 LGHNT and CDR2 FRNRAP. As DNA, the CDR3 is TGTGCTAGTGGTCCCGGACAGATTAATGAAAAACTGTTTTTT. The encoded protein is CASGPGQINEKLFF.

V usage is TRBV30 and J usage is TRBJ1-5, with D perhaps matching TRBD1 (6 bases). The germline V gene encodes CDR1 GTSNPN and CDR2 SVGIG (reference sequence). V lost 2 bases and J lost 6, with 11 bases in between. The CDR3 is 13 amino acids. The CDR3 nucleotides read TGTGCCTGGAGTACACAGGGTCTTCAGCCCCAGCATTTT. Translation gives CAWSTQGLQPQHF. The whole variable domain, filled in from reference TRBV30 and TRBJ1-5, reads SQTIHQWPATLVQPVGSPLSLECTVEGTSNPNLYWYRQAAGRGLQLLFYSVGIGQISSEVPQNLSASRPQDRQFILSSKKLLLSDSGFYLCAWSTQGLQPQHFGDGTRLSIL.

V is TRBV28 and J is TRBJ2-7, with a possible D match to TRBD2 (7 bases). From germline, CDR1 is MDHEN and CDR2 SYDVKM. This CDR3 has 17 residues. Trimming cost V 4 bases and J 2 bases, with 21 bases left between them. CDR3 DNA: TGTGCCAGCAGTTCCTTAGCAACAGAGGGGGGGACCTACGAGCAGTACTTC. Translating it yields CASSSLATEGGTYEQYF.

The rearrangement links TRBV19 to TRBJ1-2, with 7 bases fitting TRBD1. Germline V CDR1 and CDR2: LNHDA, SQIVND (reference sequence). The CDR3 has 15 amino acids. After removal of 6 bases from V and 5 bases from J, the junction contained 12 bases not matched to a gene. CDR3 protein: CASRKTGLKSYGYTF. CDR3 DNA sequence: TGTGCCAGTAGGAAGACAGGGCTCAAGAGTTATGGCTACACCTTC.

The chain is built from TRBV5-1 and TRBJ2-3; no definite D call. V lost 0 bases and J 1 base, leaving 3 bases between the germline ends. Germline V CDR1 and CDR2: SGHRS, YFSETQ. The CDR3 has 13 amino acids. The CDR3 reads CASSLVGTDTQYF. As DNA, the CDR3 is TGCGCCAGCAGCTTGGTGGGCACAGATACGCAGTATTTT.

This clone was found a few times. The CDR3 sequence: CASSQARVLDSPLHF. For the CDR3, the DNA is TGTGCCAGCAGCCAAGCTCGGGTTTTGGATTCACCCCTCCACTTT. This chain links TRBV7-2 with TRBJ1-6; D gene unclear. V was clipped by 5 bases and J by 8 bases, with 16 bases between them. The CDR3 length is 15 residues. In germline, CDR1 is SGHTA, CDR2 FQGNSA.

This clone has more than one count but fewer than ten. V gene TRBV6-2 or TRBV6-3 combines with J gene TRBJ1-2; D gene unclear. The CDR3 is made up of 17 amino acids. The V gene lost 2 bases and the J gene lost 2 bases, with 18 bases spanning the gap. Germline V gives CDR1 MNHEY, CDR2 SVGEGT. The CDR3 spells CASSYAESRLRNYGYTF. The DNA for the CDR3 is TGTGCCAGCAGTTACGCAGAATCCCGACTGAGAAACTATGGCTACACCTTC.

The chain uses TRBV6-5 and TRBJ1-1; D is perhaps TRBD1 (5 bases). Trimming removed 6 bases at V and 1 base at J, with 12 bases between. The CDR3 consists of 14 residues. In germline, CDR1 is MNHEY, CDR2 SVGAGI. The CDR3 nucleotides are TGTGCCAGCAGCACCGGGACGGAGAACACTGAAGCTTTCTTT. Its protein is CASSTGTENTEAFF.

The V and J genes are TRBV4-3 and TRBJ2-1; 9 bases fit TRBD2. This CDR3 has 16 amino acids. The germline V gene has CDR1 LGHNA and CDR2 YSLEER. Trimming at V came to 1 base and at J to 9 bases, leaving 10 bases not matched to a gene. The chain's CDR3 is CASSQGLLAGPPEQFF. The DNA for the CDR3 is TGCGCCAGCAGCCAAGGTTTACTAGCGGGCCCCCCTGAGCAGTTCTTC.

For the CDR3, the DNA is TGTGCCAGCAGTTCCGAACAAGACCCGGGGCAGCCCCAGCATTTT. This gives the protein CASSSEQDPGQPQHF. V gene TRBV28 combines with J gene TRBJ1-5; D ambiguous. The ends were cut back, 4 bases at V and 7 bases at J, with 17 bases in the middle. Germline V gene data show CDR1 as MDHEN and CDR2 as SYDVKM. This CDR3 has 15 residues.

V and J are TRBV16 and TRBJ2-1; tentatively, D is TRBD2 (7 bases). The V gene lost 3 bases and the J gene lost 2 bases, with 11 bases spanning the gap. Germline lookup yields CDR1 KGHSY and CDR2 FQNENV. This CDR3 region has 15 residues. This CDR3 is CASSQGAGAYNEQFF. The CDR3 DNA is TGTGCCAGCAGCCAGGGGGCGGGAGCCTACAATGAGCAGTTCTTC. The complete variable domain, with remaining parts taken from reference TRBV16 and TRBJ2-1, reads GEEVAQTPKHLVRGEGQKAKLYCAPIKGHSYVFWYQQVLKNEFKFLISFQNENVFDETGMPKERFSAKCLPNSPCSLEIQATKLEDSAVYFCASSQGAGAYNEQFFGPGTRLTVL.

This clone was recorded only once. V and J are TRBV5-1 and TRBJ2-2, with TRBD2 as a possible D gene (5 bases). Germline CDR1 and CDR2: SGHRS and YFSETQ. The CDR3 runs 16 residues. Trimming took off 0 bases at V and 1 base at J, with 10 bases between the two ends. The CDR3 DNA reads TGCGCCAGCAGCTTGGGACTATTATTGAACACCGGGGAGCTGTTTTTT. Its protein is CASSLGLLLNTGELFF. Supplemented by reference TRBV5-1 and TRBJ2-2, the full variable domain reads KAGVTQTPRYLIKTRGQQVTLSCSPISGHRSVSWYQQTPGQGLQFLFEYFSETQRNKGNFPGRFSGRQFSNSRSEMNVSTLELGDSALYLCASSLGLLLNTGELFFGEGSRLTVL.

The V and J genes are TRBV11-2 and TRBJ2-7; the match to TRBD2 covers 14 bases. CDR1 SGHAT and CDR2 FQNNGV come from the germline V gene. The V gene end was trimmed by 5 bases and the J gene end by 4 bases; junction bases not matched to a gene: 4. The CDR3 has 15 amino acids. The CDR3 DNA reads TGTGCCAGCAGCAATCGACTAGCGGGAGGGTACGAGCAGTACTTC. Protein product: CASSNRLAGGYEQYF.

CDR3 protein: CASSLVGDSVSDTQYF. For the CDR3, the DNA is TGTGCCAGCAGCTTGGTAGGGGATTCGGTCTCAGATACGCAGTATTTT. V is TRBV5-6 and J is TRBJ2-3; maybe TRBD1 (5 bases). The CDR3 length is 16 residues. Germline V gives CDR1 SGHDT, CDR2 YYEEEE. Trimming cost V 0 bases and J 4 bases, with 15 bases left between them.

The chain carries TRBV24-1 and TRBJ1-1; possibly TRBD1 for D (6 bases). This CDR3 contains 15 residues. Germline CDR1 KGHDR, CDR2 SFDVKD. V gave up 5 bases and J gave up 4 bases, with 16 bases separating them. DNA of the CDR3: TGTGCCACCAGTGTCGGGTGGGGGGCCGGCACTGAAGCTTTCTTT. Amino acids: CATSVGWGAGTEAFF.

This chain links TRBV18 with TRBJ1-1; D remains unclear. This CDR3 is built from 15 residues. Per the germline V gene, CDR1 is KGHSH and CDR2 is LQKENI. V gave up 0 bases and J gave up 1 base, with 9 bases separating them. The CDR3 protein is CASSPPGSPNTEAFF. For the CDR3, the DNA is TGTGCCAGCTCACCACCAGGCAGCCCGAACACTGAAGCTTTCTTT.

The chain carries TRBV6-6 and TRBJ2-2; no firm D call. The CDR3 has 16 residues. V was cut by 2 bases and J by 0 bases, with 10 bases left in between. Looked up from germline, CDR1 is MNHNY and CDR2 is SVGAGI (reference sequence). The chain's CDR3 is CASSYTPVPNTGELFF. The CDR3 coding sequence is TGTGCCAGCAGTTACACACCGGTTCCGAACACCGGGGAGCTGTTTTTT.

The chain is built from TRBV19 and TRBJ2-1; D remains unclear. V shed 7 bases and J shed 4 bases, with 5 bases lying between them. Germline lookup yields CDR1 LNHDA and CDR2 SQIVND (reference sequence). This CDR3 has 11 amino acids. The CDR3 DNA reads TGTGCCAGTAAGGTTTACAATGAGCAGTTCTTC. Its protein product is CASKVYNEQFF.

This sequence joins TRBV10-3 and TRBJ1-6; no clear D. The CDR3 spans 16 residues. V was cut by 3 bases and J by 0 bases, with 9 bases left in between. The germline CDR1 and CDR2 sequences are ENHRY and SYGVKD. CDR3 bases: TGTGCCATCAGTGAAGACGTAAGCTCCTATAATTCACCCCTCCACTTT. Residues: CAISEDVSSYNSPLHF.

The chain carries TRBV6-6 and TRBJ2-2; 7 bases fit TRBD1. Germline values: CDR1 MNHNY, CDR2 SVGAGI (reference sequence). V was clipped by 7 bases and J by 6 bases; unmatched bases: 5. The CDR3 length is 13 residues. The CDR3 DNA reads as TGTGCCAGCAAGCACAGGGGTGCCGGGGAGCTGTTTTTT. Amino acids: CASKHRGAGELFF.

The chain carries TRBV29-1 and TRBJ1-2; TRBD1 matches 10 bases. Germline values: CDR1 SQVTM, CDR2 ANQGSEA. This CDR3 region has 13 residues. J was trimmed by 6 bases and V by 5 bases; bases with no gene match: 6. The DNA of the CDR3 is TGCAGCGTTCGACAGGGGGCTGGAGATGGCTACACCTTC. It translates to CSVRQGAGDGYTF.

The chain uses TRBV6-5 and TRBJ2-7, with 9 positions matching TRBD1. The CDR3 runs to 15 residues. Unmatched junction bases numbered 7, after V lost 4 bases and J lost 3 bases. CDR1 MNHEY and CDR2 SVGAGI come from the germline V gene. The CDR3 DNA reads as TGTGCCAGCAGTTTATCGGGACAGGGTTACTACGAGCAGTACTTC. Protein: CASSLSGQGYYEQYF.

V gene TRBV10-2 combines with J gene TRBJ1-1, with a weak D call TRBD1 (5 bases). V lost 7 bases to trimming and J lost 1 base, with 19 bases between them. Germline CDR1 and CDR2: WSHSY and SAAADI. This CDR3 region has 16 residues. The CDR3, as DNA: TGCGCCAGCATACCCCCGGCCGGGGGGGGGAACACTGAAGCTTTCTTT. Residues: CASIPPAGGGNTEAFF.

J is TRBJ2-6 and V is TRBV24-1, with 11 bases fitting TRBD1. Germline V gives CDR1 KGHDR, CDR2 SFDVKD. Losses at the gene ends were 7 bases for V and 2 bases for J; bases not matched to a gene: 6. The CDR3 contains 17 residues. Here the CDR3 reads CATRPGQGVTGANVLTF. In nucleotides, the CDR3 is TGTGCCACCAGACCGGGACAGGGGGTAACTGGGGCCAACGTCCTGACTTTC.